The table lists the clone carrying this T cell receptor beta chain with a few counts. Germline V CDR1 and CDR2: SGHDN, FVKESK. The V segment lost 3 bases and the J segment 3 bases; nucleotides outside the gene matches: 3. This CDR3 contains 16 residues. This specimen belongs to a study of T cells after yellow fever vaccination. Template-switching 5'RACE yielded the TCR cDNA; a universal primer site and UMIs were added in the process. TCRdb reprocessed the 5' RACE reads via MiXCR and lists one record per CDR3 protein. The sample includes under 600,000 distinct CDR3 sequences, about 13% of them seen just once.

The gene calls are TRBV14 and TRBJ2-2; 11 positions agree with TRBD2. This sequence originates from a man aged 30 to 45 who received the YFV17D yellow fever vaccine. This sample comprised PBMCs, obtained on the day of the yellow fever booster vaccination. The chain's CDR3 is CASSQIAGGYTGELFF. CDR3 DNA sequence: TGTGCCAGCAGCCAGATAGCGGGAGGGTACACCGGGGAGCTGTTTTTT.